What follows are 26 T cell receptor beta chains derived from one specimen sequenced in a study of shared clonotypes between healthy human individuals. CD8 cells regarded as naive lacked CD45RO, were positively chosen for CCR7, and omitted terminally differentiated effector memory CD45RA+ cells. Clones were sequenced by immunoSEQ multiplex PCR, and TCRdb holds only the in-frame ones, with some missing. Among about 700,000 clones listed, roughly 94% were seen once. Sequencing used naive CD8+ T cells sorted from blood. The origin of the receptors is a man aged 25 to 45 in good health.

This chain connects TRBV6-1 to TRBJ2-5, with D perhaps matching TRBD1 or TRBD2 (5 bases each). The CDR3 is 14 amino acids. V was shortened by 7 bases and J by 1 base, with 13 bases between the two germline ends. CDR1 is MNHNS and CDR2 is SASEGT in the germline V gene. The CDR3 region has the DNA TGTGCCAGCACCCGTCGGGGCCGCCAAGAGACCCAGTACTTC. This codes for CASTRRGRQETQYF.

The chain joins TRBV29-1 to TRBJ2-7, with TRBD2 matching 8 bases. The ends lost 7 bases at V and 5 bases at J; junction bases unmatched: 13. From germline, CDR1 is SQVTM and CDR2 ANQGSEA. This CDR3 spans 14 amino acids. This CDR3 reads CSARLAFPVNEQYF. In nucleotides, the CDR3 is TGCAGCGCCCGACTAGCGTTCCCGGTCAACGAGCAGTACTTC.

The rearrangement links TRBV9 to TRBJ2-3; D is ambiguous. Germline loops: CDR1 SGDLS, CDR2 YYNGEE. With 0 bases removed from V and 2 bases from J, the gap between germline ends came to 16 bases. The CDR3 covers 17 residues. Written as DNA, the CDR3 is TGTGCCAGCAGCGTAGGACTTGGGTCCCTTACCACAGATACGCAGTATTTT. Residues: CASSVGLGSLTTDTQYF.

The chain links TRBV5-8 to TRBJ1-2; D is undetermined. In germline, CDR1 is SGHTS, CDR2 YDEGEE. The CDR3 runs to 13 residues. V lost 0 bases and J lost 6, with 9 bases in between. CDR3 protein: CASSLVGRDGYTF. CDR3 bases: TGTGCCAGCAGCTTGGTCGGTAGGGATGGCTACACCTTC. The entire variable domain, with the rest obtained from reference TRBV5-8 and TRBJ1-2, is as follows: EAGVTQSPTHLIKTRGQQATLRCSPISGHTSVYWYQQALGLGLQFLLWYDEGEERNRGNFPPRFSGRQFPNYSSELNVNALELEDSALYLCASSLVGRDGYTFGSGTRLTVV.

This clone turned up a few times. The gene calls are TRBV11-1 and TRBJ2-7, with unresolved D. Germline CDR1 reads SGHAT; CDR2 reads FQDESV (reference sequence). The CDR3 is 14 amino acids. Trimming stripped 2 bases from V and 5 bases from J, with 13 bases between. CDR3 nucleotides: TGTGCCAGCAGCTTATTAACGGGTGCAGACGAGCAGTACTTC. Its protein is CASSLLTGADEQYF.

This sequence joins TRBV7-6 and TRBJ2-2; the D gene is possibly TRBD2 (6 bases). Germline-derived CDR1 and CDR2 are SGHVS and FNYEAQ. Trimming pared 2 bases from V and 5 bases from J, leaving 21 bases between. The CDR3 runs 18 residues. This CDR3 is CASSLLWTGEEGTGELFF. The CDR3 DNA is TGTGCCAGCAGCTTACTGTGGACTGGGGAGGAAGGGACCGGGGAGCTGTTTTTT.

The CDR3 sequence: CASSLTPSILGYPYNEQFF. The CDR3 nucleotides read TGTGCCAGCAGTTTAACCCCCTCCATACTAGGGTACCCTTACAATGAGCAGTTCTTC. This chain joins TRBV27 and TRBJ2-1, with a weak D call TRBD2 (5 bases). The CDR3 is 19 residues long. Germline V gene sequence: CDR1 MNHEY, CDR2 SMNVEV (reference sequence). V gave up 2 bases and J gave up 4 bases, with 24 bases separating them.

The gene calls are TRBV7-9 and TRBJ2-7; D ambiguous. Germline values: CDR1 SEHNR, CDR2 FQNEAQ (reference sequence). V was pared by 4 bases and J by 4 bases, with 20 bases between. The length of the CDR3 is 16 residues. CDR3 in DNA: TGTGCCAGCAGCTCGGACCTGCTTCCCAACCCTTACGAGCAGTACTTC. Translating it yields CASSSDLLPNPYEQYF.

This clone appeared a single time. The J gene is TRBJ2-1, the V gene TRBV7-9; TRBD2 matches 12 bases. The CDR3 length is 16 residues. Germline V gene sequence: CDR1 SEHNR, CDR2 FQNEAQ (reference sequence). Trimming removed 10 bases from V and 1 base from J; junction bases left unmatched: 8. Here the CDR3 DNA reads TGTGCCACCCGGGGACTAGCGGGTGAATCCTACAATGAGCAGTTCTTC. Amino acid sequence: CATRGLAGESYNEQFF.

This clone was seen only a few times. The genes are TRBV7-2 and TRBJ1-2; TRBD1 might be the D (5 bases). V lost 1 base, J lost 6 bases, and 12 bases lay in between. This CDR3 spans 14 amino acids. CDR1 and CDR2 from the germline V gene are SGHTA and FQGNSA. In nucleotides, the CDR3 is TGTGCCAGCAGCTTAGGATGGGGGGATGATGGCTACACCTTC. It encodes CASSLGWGDDGYTF.

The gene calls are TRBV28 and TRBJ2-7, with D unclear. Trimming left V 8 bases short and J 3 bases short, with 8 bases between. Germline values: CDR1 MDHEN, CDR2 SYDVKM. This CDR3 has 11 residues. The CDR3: CASSIFYEQYF. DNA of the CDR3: TGTGCCAGCTCCATCTTCTACGAGCAGTACTTC.

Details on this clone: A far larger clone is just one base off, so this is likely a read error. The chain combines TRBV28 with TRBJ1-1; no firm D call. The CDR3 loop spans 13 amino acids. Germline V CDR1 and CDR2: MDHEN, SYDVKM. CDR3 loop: CASSPQRNTEAFF. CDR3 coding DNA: TGCGCCAGCAGCCCCCAACGGAACACTGAAGCTTTCTTT.

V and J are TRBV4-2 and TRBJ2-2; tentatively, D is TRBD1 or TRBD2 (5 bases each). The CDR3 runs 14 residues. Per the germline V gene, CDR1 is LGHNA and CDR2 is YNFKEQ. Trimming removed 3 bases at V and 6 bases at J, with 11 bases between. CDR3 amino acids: CASSHSGAAGELFF. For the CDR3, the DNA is TGTGCCAGCAGCCACTCCGGGGCGGCCGGGGAGCTGTTTTTT.

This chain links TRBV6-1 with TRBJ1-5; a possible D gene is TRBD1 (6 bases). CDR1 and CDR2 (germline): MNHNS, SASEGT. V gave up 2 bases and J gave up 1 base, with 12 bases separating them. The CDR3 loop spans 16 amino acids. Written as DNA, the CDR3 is TGTGCCAGCAGTGAATGGGGGCGGCAGAGCAATCAGCCCCAGCATTTT. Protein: CASSEWGRQSNQPQHF.

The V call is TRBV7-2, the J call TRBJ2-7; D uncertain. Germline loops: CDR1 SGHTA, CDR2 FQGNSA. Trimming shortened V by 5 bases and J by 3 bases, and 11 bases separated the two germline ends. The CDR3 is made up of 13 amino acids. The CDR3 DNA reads TGTGCCAGCAGCCCGTCGGCATTCTACGAGCAGTACTTC. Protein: CASSPSAFYEQYF.

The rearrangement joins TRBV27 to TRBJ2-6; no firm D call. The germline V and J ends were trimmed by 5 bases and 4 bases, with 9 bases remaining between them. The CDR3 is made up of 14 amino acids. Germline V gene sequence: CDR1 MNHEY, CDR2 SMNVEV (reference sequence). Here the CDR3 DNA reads TGTGCCAGCAGTCCCCACAACGGGGCCAACGTCCTGACTTTC. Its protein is CASSPHNGANVLTF.

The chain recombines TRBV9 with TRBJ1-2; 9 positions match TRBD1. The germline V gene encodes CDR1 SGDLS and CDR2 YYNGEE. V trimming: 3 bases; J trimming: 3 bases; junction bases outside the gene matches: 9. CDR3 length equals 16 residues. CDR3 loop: CASSDNPRDRDYGYTF. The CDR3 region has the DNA TGTGCCAGCAGCGATAACCCCCGGGACAGGGACTATGGCTACACCTTC.

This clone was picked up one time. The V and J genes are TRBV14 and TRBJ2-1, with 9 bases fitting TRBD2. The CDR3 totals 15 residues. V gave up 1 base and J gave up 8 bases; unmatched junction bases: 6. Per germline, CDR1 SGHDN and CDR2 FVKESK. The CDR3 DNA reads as TGTGCCAGCAGCCAAGGACCTAGCGGGACGGATGAGCAGTTCTTC. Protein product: CASSQGPSGTDEQFF.

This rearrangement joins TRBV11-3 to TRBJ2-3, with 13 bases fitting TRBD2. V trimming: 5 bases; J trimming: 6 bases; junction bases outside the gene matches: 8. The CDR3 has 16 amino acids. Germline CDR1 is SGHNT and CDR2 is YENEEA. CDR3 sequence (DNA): TGTGCCAGCAGCGCCCGGACTAGCGGGAGCGCGGATACGCAGTATTTT. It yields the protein CASSARTSGSADTQYF.

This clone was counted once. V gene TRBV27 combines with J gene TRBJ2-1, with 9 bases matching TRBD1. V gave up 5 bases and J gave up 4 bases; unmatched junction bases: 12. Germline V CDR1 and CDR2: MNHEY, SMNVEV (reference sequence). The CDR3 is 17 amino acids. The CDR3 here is CASSPGTGRGGYNEQFF. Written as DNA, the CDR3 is TGTGCCAGCAGTCCCGGGACAGGGAGGGGGGGTTACAATGAGCAGTTCTTC.

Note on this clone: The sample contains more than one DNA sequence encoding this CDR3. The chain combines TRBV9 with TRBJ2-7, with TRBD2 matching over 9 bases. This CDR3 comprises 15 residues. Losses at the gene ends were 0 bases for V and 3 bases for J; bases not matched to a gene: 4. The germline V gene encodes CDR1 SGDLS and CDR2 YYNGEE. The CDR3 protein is CASSVEGSGSYEQYF. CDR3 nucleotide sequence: TGTGCCAGCAGCGTAGAGGGTAGCGGGAGCTACGAGCAGTACTTC.

CDR3 sequence (DNA): TGTGCCAGCTCACCGTCCGTAAGGGAGACCCAGTACTTC. Translation: CASSPSVRETQYF. V gene TRBV18 combines with J gene TRBJ2-5; no definite D call. Between the trimmed V and J ends, which lost 3 bases and 5 bases, there was a span of 10 bases. The CDR3 is 13 amino acids. Per germline, CDR1 KGHSH and CDR2 LQKENI.

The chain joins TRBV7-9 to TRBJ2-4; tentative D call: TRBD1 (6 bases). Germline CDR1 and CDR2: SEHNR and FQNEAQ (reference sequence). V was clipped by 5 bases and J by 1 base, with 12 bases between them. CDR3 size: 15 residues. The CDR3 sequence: CASSNKTGAKNIQYF. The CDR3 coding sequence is TGTGCCAGCAGCAACAAAACAGGGGCCAAAAACATTCAGTACTTC.

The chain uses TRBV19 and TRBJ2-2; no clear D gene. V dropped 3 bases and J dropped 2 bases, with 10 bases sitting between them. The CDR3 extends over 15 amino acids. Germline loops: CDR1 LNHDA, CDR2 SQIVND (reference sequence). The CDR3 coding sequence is TGTGCCAGTAGTATTTTGCAGACCAACACCGGGGAGCTGTTTTTT. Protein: CASSILQTNTGELFF.

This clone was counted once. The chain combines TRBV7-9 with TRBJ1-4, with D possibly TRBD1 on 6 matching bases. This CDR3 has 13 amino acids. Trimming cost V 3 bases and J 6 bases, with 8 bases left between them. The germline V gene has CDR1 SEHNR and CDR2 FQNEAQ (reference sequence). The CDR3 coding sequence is TGTGCCAGCAGCTTGGGGGGCCATGAAAAACTGTTTTTT. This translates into CASSLGGHEKLFF. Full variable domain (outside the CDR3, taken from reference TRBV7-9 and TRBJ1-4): DTGVSQNPRHKITKRGQNVTFRCDPISEHNRLYWYRQTLGQGPEFLTYFQNEAQLEKSRLLSDRFSAERPKGSFSTLEIQRTEQGDSAMYLCASSLGGHEKLFFGSGTQLSVL.

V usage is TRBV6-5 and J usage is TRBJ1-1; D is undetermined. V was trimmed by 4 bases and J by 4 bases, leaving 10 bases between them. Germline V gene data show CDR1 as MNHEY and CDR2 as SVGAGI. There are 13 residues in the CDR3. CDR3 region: CASSSAAGTEAFF. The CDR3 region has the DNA TGTGCCAGCAGTTCCGCGGCGGGCACTGAAGCTTTCTTT.